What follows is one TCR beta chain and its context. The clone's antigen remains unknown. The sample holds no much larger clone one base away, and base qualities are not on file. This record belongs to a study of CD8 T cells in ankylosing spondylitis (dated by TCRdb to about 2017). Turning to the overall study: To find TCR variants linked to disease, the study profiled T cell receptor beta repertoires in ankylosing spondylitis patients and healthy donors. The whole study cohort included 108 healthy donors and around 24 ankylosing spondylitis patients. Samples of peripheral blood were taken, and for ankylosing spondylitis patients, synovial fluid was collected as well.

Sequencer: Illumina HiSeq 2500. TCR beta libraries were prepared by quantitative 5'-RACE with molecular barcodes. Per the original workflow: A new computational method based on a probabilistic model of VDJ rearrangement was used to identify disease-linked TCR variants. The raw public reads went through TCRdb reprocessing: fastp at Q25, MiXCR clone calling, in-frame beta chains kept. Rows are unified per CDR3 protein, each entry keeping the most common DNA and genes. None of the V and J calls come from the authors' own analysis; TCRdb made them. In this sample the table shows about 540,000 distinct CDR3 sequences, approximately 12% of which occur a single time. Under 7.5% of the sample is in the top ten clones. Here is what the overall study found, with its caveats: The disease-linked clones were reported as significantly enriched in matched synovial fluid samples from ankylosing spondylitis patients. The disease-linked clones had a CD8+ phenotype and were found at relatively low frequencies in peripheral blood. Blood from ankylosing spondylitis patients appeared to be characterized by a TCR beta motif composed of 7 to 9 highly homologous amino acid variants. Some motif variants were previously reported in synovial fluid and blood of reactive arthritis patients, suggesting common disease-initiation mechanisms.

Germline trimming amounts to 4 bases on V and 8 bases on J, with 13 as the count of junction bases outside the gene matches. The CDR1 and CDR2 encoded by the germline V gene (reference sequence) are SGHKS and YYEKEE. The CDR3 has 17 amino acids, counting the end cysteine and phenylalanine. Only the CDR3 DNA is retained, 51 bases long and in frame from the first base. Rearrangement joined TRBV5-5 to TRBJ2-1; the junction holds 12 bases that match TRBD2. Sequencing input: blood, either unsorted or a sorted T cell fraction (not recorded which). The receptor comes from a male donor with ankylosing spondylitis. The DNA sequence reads TGTGCCAGCAGCCTTCCCCCAGGACTAGCGGGAATCCATGAGCAGTTCTTC. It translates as CASSLPPGLAGIHEQFF.